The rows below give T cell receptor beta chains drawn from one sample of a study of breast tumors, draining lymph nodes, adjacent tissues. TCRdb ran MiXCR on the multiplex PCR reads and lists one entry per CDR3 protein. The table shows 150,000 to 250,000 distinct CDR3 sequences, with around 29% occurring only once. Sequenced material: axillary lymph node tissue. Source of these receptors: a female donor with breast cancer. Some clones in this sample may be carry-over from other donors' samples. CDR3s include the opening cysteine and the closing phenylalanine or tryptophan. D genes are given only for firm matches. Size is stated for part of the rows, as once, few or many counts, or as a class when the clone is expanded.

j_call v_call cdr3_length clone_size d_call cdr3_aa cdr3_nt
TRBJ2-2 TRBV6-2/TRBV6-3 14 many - CAIRRGLDTGELFF TGTGCCATCCGTCGAGGGTTAGACACCGGGGAGCTGTTTTTT
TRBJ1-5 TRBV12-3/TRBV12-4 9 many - CAKGEPQHF TGTGCCAAGGGGGAGCCCCAGCATTTT
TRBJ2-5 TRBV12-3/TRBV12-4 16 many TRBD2 CASRPGGLAGPGAQYF TGTGCCAGCAGACCCGGGGGGCTAGCGGGGCCGGGGGCCCAGTACTTC
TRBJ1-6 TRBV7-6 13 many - CASSLTLNSPLHF TGTGCCAGCAGCTTAACACTTAATTCACCCCTCCACTTT
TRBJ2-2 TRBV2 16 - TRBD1 CASRAQGASSTGELIF TGTGCCAGCAGAGCACAGGGGGCCAGTAGCACCGGGGAGCTGATCTTT
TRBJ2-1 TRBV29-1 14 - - CSVVQGLGEDEQFF TGCAGCGTTGTTCAGGGGTTAGGGGAGGATGAGCAGTTCTTC
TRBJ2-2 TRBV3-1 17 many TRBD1 CASSQYRDRANTGELFF TGTGCCAGCAGCCAGTACCGGGACAGAGCGAACACCGGGGAGCTGTTTTTT
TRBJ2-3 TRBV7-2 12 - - CASRGRVDTQYF TGTGCCAGCCGAGGTAGGGTAGATACGCAGTATTTT
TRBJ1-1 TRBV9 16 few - CASSATPRFLNTEAFF TGTGCCAGCAGCGCGACGCCTCGATTCTTGAACACTGAAGCTTTCTTT
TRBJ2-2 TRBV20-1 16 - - CSAPSVGASSTGELFF TGCAGTGCGCCATCTGTCGGGGCCTCCTCCACCGGGGAGCTGTTTTTT
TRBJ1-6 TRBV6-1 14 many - CASSEYNRISPLHF TGTGCCAGCAGTGAATACAACCGTATTTCACCCCTCCACTTT
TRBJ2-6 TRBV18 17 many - CASSPLGTNSGANVLTF TGTGCCAGCTCACCACTCGGGACAAACTCTGGGGCCAACGTCCTGACTTTC
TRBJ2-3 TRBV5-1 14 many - CASSFSRRADTQYF TGCGCCAGCAGCTTTAGCCGGCGGGCAGATACGCAGTATTTT
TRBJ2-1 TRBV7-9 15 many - CASSLVGRSGDEQFF TGTGCCAGCAGCTTAGTGGGGAGGTCAGGGGATGAGCAGTTCTTC
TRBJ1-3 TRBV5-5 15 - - CASSLSPGPGNTIYF TGTGCCAGCAGCTTAAGTCCAGGCCCTGGAAACACCATATATTTT
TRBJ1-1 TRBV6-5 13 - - CASRYPRGNEAFF TGTGCCAGCAGGTACCCACGAGGAAATGAAGCTTTCTTT